Listed below are T cell receptor beta chains from one sample, sequenced in a study of blood T cell repertoires in COVID-19. Clones were sequenced by immunoSEQ multiplex PCR, and TCRdb holds only the in-frame ones, with some missing. The sample carries around 180,000 clones, roughly nine tenths recorded once. The specimen sequenced was PBMCs or T cells enriched from blood (not recorded which). The origin of the receptors is a woman in her forties with acute COVID-19. Both conserved end residues are part of each CDR3. Size tells how often a clone was seen (once, few, many) or the class of an expanded clone, and some rows leave it out.

TRBJ2-1,TRBV5-1,.,CASRLAGDYNEQFF
TRBJ1-2,TRBV9,.,CASSVSGQGGYGYGYTF
TRBJ2-1,TRBV7-3,once,CASSLASGPYNEQFF
TRBJ2-5,TRBV5-6,.,CASSLLDRGGETQYF
TRBJ2-1,TRBV7-9,.,CASSPTGASSYNEQFF
TRBJ1-2,TRBV5-4,.,CASSLTGDREIYTF
TRBJ2-3,TRBV9,.,CASSAWGAGDGDTQYF
TRBJ2-1,TRBV11-2,.,CASSSRNEQFF
TRBJ2-1,TRBV4-1,.,CASSPPPTGGRNEQFF
TRBJ1-4,TRBV3-1/TRBV3-2,once,CASSHGTDTNEKLFF
TRBJ2-2,TRBV27,few,CASRRPGTTHFHGELFF
TRBJ2-2,TRBV6-1,once,CASSEISNTGELFF
TRBJ2-5,TRBV7-9,.,CASGKTGMGFQETQYF
TRBJ1-1,TRBV7-9,.,CASSLTGLNTEAFF
TRBJ2-5,TRBV3-1/TRBV3-2,.,CASSQEFAGVLVKTQYF
TRBJ2-2,TRBV19,.,CASQPVGTQSTGELFF
TRBJ1-4,TRBV5-8,.,CASSPGTGVLTNEKLFF
TRBJ2-7,TRBV10-3,.,CAIGSGSNYEQYF
TRBJ1-1,TRBV2,.,CASGGVAGGYTEAFF
TRBJ2-5,TRBV10-3,.,CAISGTSGTQETQYF
TRBJ1-5,TRBV28,once,CASSRTGTGSQPQHF
TRBJ2-7,TRBV28,.,CASSPLGQSPYEQYF
TRBJ2-1,TRBV5-1,once,CASSGWAGAGGEQFF
TRBJ2-7,TRBV29-1,few,CSVVPQQGAYEQYF
TRBJ2-1,TRBV5-1,.,CASSPWVGGEQFF
TRBJ1-1,TRBV6-1,.,CASSESGGGRTEAFF
TRBJ1-5,TRBV21-1,.,CASTTFWGQGEKPQHF
TRBJ1-2,TRBV30,.,CAWNVGGGYTF
TRBJ2-7,TRBV7-3,.,CASSLKQGYEQYF
TRBJ1-4,TRBV4-2,.,CASSQGHHSTGLNEKLFF
TRBJ2-5,TRBV15,.,CATSRRNGGAETQYF
TRBJ2-3,TRBV9,.,CASSSQQGDTQYF
TRBJ2-2,TRBV7-2,.,CASSLVKERGELFF
TRBJ1-1,TRBV19,.,CASSAAGFMNTEAFF
TRBJ2-7,TRBV5-1,.,CASSWGTDTEQYF
TRBJ2-7,TRBV29-1,.,CSVARDITYEQYF